What follows describes a single T cell receptor (beta chain). Its antigen is not known. This CDR3 spans 16 amino acids. Germline CDR1 is KGHDR and CDR2 is SFDVKD. V lost 4 bases and J lost 4; bases outside the gene matches: 8. The data are from a study of identical twins. Whole-study results and caveats: There was an excess of low generation probability in the out-of-frame alpha sequences that twins shared. While abundant cord blood beta clonotypes carried fewer insertions, memory repertoires showed no such pattern.

TCRdb re-called the 5' RACE reads through MiXCR, storing one row per CDR3 protein. The top ten clones hold approximately 2.1% of a sample with 280,000 or so distinct CDR3 sequences, about 8.9% of them seen once. These same records also appear under a second study, on yellow fever vaccine responses in identical twins.

This rearrangement joins TRBV24-1 to TRBJ2-3; 9 positions agree with TRBD2. This clonotype was obtained from a woman aged 18-29 years in good health. The sample comprised memory (CD45RO+) T cells sorted from blood. CDR3 protein: CATSEGAGGPADTQYF. The CDR3 bases are TGTGCCACCAGTGAAGGGGCGGGAGGGCCGGCAGATACGCAGTATTTT.